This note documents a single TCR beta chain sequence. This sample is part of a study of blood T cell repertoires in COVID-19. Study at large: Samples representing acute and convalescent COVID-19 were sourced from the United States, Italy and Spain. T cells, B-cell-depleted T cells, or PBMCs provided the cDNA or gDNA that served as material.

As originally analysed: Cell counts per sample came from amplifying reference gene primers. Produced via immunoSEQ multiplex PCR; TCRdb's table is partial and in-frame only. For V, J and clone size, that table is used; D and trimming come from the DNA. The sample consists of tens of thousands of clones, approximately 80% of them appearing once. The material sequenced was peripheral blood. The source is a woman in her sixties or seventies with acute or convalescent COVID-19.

For the CDR3, the DNA is TGTGCCAGCAGCCAGGGGACAGGCTCTGGAAACACCATATATTTT. This sequence encodes CASSQGTGSGNTIYF. This chain uses TRBV4-2 with TRBJ1-3, with 8 bases fitting TRBD1. The J segment lost 0 bases and the V segment lost 3 bases, leaving 1 base of the junction unmatched. There are 15 residues in the CDR3. Looked up from germline, CDR1 is LGHNA and CDR2 is YNFKEQ.